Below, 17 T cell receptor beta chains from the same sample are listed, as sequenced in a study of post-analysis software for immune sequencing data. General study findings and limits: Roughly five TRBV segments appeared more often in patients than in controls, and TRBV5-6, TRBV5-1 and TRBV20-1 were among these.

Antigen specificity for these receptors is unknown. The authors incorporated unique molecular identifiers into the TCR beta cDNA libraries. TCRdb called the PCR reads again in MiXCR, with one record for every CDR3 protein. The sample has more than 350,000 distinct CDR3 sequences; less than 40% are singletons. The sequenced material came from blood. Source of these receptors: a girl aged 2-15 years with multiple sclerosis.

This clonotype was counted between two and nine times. CDR3 nucleotides: TGCAGCGTGGGGAGGGACCGAAACTCTGGGGCCAACGTCCTGACTTTC. This sequence encodes CSVGRDRNSGANVLTF. The chain joins TRBV29-1 to TRBJ2-6; 7 bases map to TRBD2. The germline V gene has CDR1 SQVTM and CDR2 ANQGSEA. CDR3 length: 16 residues. V gave up 6 bases and J gave up 0 bases; unmatched junction bases: 8.

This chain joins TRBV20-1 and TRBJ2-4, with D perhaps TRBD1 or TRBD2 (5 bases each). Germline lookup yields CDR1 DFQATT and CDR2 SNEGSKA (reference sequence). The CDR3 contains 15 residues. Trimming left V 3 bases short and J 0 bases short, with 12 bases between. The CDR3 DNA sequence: TGCAGTGCTAGTGGGGACGGGTTAGCCAAAAACATTCAGTACTTC. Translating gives CSASGDGLAKNIQYF.

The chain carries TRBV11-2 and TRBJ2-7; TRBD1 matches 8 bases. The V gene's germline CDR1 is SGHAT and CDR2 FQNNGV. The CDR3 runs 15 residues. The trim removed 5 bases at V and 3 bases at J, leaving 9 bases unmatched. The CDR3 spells CASSPARQGSYEQYF. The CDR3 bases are TGTGCCAGCAGCCCGGCGAGACAGGGGAGCTACGAGCAGTACTTC.

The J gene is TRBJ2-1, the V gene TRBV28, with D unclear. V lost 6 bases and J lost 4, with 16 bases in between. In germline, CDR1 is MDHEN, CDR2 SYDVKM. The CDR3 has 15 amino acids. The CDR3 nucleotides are TGTGCCAGCAGGCTCGTTCCCCCAGTTTACAATGAGCAGTTCTTC. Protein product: CASRLVPPVYNEQFF.

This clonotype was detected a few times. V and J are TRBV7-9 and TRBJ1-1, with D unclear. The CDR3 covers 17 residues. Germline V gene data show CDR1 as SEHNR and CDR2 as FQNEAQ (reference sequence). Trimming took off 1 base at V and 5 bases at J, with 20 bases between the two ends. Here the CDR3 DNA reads TGTGCCAGCAGCTTAGGTTGGGTGTCCCCTAGCAGGACTGAAGCTTTCTTT. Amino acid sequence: CASSLGWVSPSRTEAFF.

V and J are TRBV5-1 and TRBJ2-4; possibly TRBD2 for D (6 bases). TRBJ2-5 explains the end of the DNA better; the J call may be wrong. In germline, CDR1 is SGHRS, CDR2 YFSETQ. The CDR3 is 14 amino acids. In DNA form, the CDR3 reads TGCGCCAGCAGGACTCTTTCAGGAGGGAAGACCCAGTACTTC. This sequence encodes CASRTLSGGKTQYF.

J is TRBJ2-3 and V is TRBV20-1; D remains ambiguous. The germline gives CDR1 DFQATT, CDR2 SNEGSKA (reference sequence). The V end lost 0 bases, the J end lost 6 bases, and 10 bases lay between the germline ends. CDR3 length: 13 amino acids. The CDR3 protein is CSARDLAWDTQYF. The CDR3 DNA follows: TGCAGTGCTAGAGATTTGGCATGGGATACGCAGTATTTT.

This CDR3 reads CSARSGGTLAGDSYNEQFF. The CDR3 bases are TGCAGTGCTAGATCCGGCGGCACTCTAGCGGGCGACTCCTACAATGAGCAGTTCTTC. The rearrangement uses TRBV20-1 and TRBJ2-1; TRBD2 matches at 8 bases. Germline V gives CDR1 DFQATT, CDR2 SNEGSKA (reference sequence). The junction had 15 bases not matched to a gene; V was cut back by 2 bases and J by 0 bases. This CDR3 spans 19 amino acids.

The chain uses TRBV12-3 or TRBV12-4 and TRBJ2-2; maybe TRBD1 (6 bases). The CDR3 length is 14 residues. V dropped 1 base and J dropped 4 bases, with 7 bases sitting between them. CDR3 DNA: TGTGCCAGCAGTTTAGTAGGGGGCACCGGGGAGCTGTTTTTT. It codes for CASSLVGGTGELFF.

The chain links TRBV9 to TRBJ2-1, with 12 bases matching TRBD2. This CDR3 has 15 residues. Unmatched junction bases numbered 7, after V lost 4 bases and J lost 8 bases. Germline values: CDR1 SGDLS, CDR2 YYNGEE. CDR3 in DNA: TGTGCCAGCAGCACACGACTAGCGGGAGTCGATGAGCAGTTCTTC. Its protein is CASSTRLAGVDEQFF.

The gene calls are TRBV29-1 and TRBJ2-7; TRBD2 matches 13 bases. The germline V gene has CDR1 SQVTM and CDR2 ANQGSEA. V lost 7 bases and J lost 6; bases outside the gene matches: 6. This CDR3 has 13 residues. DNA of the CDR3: TGCAGCGCCCGGACTAGCGGGAGCGGCGAGCAGTACTTC. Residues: CSARTSGSGEQYF.

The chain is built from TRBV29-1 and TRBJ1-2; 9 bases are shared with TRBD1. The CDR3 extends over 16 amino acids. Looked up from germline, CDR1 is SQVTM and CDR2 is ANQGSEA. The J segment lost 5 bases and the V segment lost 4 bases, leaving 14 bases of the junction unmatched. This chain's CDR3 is CSVVDRGRPRGYGYTF. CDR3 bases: TGCAGCGTTGTGGACAGGGGACGTCCGAGGGGATATGGCTACACCTTC.

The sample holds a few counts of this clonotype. CDR3: CASSLSDLYGYTF. As DNA, the CDR3 is TGTGCCAGCAGCTTAAGTGATCTCTATGGCTACACCTTC. The chain is built from TRBV7-9 and TRBJ1-2; D uncertain. Germline loops: CDR1 SEHNR, CDR2 FQNEAQ (reference sequence). There are 13 residues in the CDR3. The germline V and J ends were trimmed by 2 bases and 4 bases, with 8 bases remaining between them.

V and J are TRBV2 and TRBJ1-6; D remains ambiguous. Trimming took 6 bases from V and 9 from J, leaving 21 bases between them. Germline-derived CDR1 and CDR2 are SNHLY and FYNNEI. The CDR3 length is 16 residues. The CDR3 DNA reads TGTGCCAGCAGGGAGGCACGGGCGCTAGTTATTTCACCCCTCCACTTT. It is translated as CASREARALVISPLHF.

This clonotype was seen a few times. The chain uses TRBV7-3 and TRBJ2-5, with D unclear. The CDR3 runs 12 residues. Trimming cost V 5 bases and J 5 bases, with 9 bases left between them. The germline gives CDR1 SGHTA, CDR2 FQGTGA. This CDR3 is CASSPAAETQYF. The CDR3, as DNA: TGTGCCAGCAGCCCCGCAGCGGAGACCCAGTACTTC.

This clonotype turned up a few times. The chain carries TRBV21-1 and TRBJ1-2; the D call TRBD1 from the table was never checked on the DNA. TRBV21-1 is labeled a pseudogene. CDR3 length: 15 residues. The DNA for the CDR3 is TGTGCCAGCAGCAACGTAGGACAGGGGGGCTATGGCTACACCTTC. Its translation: CASSNVGQGGYGYTF.

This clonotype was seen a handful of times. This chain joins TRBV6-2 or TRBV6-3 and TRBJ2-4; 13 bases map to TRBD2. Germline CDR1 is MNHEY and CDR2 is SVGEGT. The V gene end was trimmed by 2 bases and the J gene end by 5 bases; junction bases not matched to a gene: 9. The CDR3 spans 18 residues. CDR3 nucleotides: TGTGCCAGCAGTTACCTACTAGCGGGAGGGGAGGGCCAAAACATTCAGTACTTC. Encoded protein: CASSYLLAGGEGQNIQYF.